This T cell receptor beta chain comes out of a study of blood T cell repertoires in COVID-19 (dated by TCRdb to the early 2020s). At the level of the whole study: Collaborator samples came from the United States, Italy and Spain and covered acute and convalescent phases of COVID-19. The material from the prospective study consisted of cDNA or gDNA derived from T cells, B-cell-depleted T cells, or PBMCs. Subjects who had been exposed to COVID-19, were actively infected with it, or had recovered from it provided the deeply sampled blood TCRbeta repertoires that made up the dataset. The repertoires were released in a freely available public database intended as a resource for research on the immune response to SARS-CoV-2. Samples were obtained from the ongoing ImmuneRACE study (first 160 participants) and from 1,254 subjects provided by 6 global collaborators. Sample metadata almost always included a de-identified subject ID, COVID-19 status, age in years and sex. Where HLA class I and class II types were available, the types were taken from metadata supplied by the sample provider, not from assay-based typing. The paper as a whole reports these results and caveats: Clinical and demographic metadata were provided uncurated, with the amount varying by source and participant.

TCRbeta CDR3 regions were amplified from genomic DNA using the immunoSEQ Assay, a bias-controlled multiplex PCR. On the study's bioinformatics: Within the assay, amplification of reference gene primers was used to estimate how many nucleated cells each sample contained. To quantify the absolute abundance of each unique TCRbeta CDR3 rearrangement, sequence reads were collapsed and filtered. For each sample, productive Simpson clonality was calculated by taking the square root of Simpson's diversity index across productive rearrangements. TCRdb mirrors the immuneACCESS table, restricted to in-frame sequences. Some clones are absent from its copies; in checked studies, under half trace to an unresolved V gene, and the reason for the others is unknown. The V and J calls and clone size come from that table; D and trimming were worked out from the DNA. The sample data list almost 500,000 clones, and about 88% of these were observed just once. The ten largest clonotypes hold around 7.9% of the sample.

Its CDR3 holds 13 amino acids, cysteine through phenylalanine. The kept DNA is CDR3 alone, 39 bases in frame from the first base. The germline V gene sets CDR1 to SQVTM and CDR2 to ANQGSEA. Trimming leaves V shorter by 8 bases and J shorter by 7 bases, with the junction holding 12 bases beyond the gene matches. Participants in the prospective study were aged roughly 18 to 95 years, lived in 24 United States geographic areas, and enrolled through a virtual design. In the prospective study, participants were assigned to cohorts based on the clinical history participants reported in a screening survey and a study questionnaire. ImmuneRACE Cohort 3 recovered participants were defined by two consecutive negative NP/OP PCR tests, healthcare professional clearance, or symptom resolution. In the prospective study, mobile phlebotomists collected whole blood, serum and a nasopharyngeal or oropharyngeal swab from each participant. Over an approximately 2-month period, participants in the prospective study had the option of providing additional blood draws and questionnaires. Before DNA extraction, prospective study blood samples were shipped either frozen or at room temperature.

Points on this clone: This receptor's antigen is unknown. No clone much larger than this one lies a single base away; base qualities are absent.

The specimen sequenced was PBMCs or T cells enriched from blood (not recorded which). This sequence uses TRBV29-1 and TRBJ1-2, and TRBD1 aligns with 8 junction nucleotides. This TCR was recovered from a woman aged 55-70 years who had recovered from COVID-19. Here the CDR3 is given as CSYWDRNLGGYTF. The bases are TGCAGCTACTGGGACAGGAACTTAGGTGGCTACACCTTC.